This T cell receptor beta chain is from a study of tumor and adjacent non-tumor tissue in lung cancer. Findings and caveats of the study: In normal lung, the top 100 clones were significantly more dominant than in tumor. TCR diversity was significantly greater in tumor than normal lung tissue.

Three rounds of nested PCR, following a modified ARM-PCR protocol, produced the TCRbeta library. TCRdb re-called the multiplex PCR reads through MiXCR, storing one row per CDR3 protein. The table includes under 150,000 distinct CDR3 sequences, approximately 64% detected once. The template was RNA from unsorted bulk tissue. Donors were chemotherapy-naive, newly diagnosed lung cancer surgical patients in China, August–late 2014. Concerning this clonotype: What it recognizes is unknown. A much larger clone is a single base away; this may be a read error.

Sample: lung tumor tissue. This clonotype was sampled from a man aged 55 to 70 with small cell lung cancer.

CDR3 in amino acids: CSARDSGASGRHEQSF. CDR3 DNA: TGCAGTGCTAGAGATTCAGGGGCTAGCGGGAGGCATGAGCAGTCCTTC. The rearrangement joins TRBV20-1 to TRBJ2-1, with TRBD2 matching over 11 bases. The CDR3 runs 16 residues. Germline-derived CDR1 and CDR2 are DFQATT and SNEGSKA (reference sequence).